In its sample, the clone carrying this TCR beta chain was seen once. This sample is part of a study of blood T cell repertoires in COVID-19. Across the whole study: Specimens from acute and convalescent COVID-19 originated in the United States, Italy and Spain. PBMCs, B-cell-depleted T cells, or T cells were the source of the cDNA or gDNA that made up the material.

CDR1 and CDR2 (germline): KGHDR, SFDVKD. The V and J ends lost 4 bases and 4 bases respectively, with 12 bases between them. CDR3 length equals 15 residues. As handled by the study authors: Nucleated cell counts were estimated from reference gene primer amplification. Produced via immunoSEQ multiplex PCR; TCRdb's table is partial and in-frame only. D and trimming come from the DNA, and the V and J calls and clone size come from that table. The sample includes over 200,000 clones, 88% of them seen just once. The sequence came from a man between 35 and 55 years old with acute or convalescent COVID-19. Sequenced material: peripheral blood. The J gene is TRBJ2-2, the V gene TRBV24-1; D possibly corresponds to TRBD2 (5 bases). DNA for the CDR3: TGTGCCACCAGTGACCCGGGGTTCCCCACCGGGGAGCTGTTTTTT. Its protein is CATSDPGFPTGELFF.